These T cell receptor beta chains were read from a single sample in a study of cytomegalovirus exposure and HLA in healthy donors. Profiled with immunoSEQ multiplex PCR; TCRdb holds only in-frame clones, not every one. Of about 400,000 clones listed, just over 85% were seen once; the top ten hold 0.65% to 0.95%. Sequencing was carried out using PBMCs. The receptors originated from a woman between 18 and 29 years old in good health and CMV-seronegative. CDR3s include the opening cysteine and the closing phenylalanine or tryptophan. A D gene is named only where the DNA matches it firmly.

TRBJ1-1 | - | TRBV5-6 | TGTGCCAGCAGCTTACTGACAGGTCGAGCGAACACTGAAGCTTTCTTT | CASSLLTGRANTEAFF
TRBJ2-7 | - | TRBV28 | TGTGCCAGCAGTTTCCCTACAGGGTTCGGCGAGCAGTACTTC | CASSFPTGFGEQYF
TRBJ2-7 | - | TRBV2 | TGTGCCACCGTCCGGGGCGAGCAGTACTTC | CATVRGEQYF
TRBJ2-6 | TRBD1 | TRBV27 | TGTGCCAGCAGTTTAGCCCGGACAGGGAGGCTTGCCCTTTTTTTC | CASSLARTGRLALFF
TRBJ2-6 | TRBD2 | TRBV27 | TGTGCCAGCTTCCCGACTAGCGGGAGAACTGGGGCCAACGTCCTGACTTTC | CASFPTSGRTGANVLTF
TRBJ2-1 | TRBD2 | TRBV7-8 | TGTGCCAGCAGCTCATCCGGACTAGCGGGAGGGAGCTCCTACAATGAGCAGTTCTTC | CASSSSGLAGGSSYNEQFF
TRBJ2-7 | - | TRBV6-4 | TGTGCCAGCAGTGGCGCCCCCACGAGCTCCTACGAGCAGTACTTC | CASSGAPTSSYEQYF
TRBJ1-2 | - | TRBV28 | TGTGCCAGCCAAACCGGGACAATAAACTATGGCTACACCTTC | CASQTGTINYGYTF
TRBJ1-2 | TRBD1 | TRBV7-6 | TGTGCCAGCAGCTCATACACCGGGACAGGGGCCTATGGCTACACCTTC | CASSSYTGTGAYGYTF
TRBJ1-4 | TRBD1 | TRBV29-1 | TGCAGCGTCCGAATGAGGGGGCGAGAAAAACTGTTTTTT | CSVRMRGREKLFF
TRBJ1-1 | TRBD1 | TRBV5-5 | TGTGCCAGCAGCTCCCAGGACAGGGGGTCTGAAGCTTTCTTT | CASSSQDRGSEAFF
TRBJ2-1 | - | TRBV4-1 | TGCGCCAGCAGCCAGGTTCTAAGCAATGAGCAGTTCTTC | CASSQVLSNEQFF
TRBJ2-2 | TRBD2 | TRBV5-6 | TGTGCCAGCAGCACCAGGCGGGAGGGGAACACCGGGGAGCTGTTTTTT | CASSTRREGNTGELFF
TRBJ2-2 | - | TRBV4-1 | TGCGCCAGCAGCCGACTATCGGGTGCCACCGGGGAGCTGTTTTTT | CASSRLSGATGELFF
TRBJ2-1 | TRBD2 | TRBV27 | TGTGCCAGCAGTCGTACCCAACTAGCGGGAAACAATGAGCAGTTCTTC | CASSRTQLAGNNEQFF
TRBJ2-5 | - | TRBV4-1 | TGCGCCAGCAGCCAAGATCCGGCAGGTCGTATCCAAGAGACCCAGTACTTC | CASSQDPAGRIQETQYF
TRBJ2-2 | - | TRBV7-2 | TGTGCTAGTCGAGTCCAGAACACCGGGGAGCTGTTTTTT | CASRVQNTGELFF